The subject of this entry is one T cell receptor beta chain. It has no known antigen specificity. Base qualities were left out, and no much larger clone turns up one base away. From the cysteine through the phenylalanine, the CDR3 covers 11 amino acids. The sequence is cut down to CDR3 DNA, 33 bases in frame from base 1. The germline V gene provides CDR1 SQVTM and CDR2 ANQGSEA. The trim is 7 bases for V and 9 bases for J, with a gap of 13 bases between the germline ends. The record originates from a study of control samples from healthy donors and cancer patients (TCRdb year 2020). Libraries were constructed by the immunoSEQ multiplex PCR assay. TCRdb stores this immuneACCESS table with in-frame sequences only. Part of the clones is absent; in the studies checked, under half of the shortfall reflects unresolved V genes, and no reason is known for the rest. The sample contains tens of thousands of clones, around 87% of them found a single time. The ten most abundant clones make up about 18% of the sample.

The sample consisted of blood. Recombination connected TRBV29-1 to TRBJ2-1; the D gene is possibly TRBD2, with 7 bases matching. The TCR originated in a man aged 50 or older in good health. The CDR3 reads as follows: CSGNRGGEQFF. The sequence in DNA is TGCAGCGGAAATAGGGGGGGTGAGCAGTTCTTC.